Presented here are 2 T cell receptor beta chains from one specimen sequenced in a study of regulatory T cells in long-lasting Graves disease. The time point is: persistent/refractory GD, antithyroid drugs over 5 years with positive TRAb. PBMC RNA served as the TCR library source. To make TCR beta libraries, researchers used iRepertoire HTBI primers and Arm-PCR of CDR3 regions. TCRdb re-derived calls from the multiplex PCR reads in MiXCR, one entry per CDR3 protein. Of 350,000 to 500,000 distinct CDR3 sequences listed, around 20% are singletons. Sequencing was performed on peripheral blood mononuclear cells (PBMCs), taken when the disease was refractory, from a patient treated with antithyroid drugs. The receptor set was obtained from a female donor with Graves disease.

Ten or more counts support this clonotype. The gene calls are TRBV5-8 and TRBJ2-2; TRBD2 matches 8 bases. The CDR3 consists of 16 residues. Germline V lookup: CDR1 SGHTS, CDR2 YDEGEE. V lost 2 bases and J lost 3; bases outside the gene matches: 6. Here the CDR3 reads CASSFPGLGDTGELFF. The CDR3 nucleotides read TGTGCCAGCAGCTTTCCGGGACTAGGAGACACCGGGGAGCTGTTTTTT.

This clonotype was found once. Possible read error: a much larger clone is one base away. The J gene is TRBJ1-2, the V gene TRBV6-1, with D tentatively TRBD1 (6 bases). The CDR3 covers 16 residues. V was trimmed by 5 bases and J by 4 bases, leaving 20 bases between them. CDR1 and CDR2 (germline): MNHNS, SASEGT. The CDR3 DNA is TGTGCCAGCAGTACCCCGGGACACAAACTTATCTATGGCTACACCTTC. Encoded protein: CASSTPGHKLIYGYTF.